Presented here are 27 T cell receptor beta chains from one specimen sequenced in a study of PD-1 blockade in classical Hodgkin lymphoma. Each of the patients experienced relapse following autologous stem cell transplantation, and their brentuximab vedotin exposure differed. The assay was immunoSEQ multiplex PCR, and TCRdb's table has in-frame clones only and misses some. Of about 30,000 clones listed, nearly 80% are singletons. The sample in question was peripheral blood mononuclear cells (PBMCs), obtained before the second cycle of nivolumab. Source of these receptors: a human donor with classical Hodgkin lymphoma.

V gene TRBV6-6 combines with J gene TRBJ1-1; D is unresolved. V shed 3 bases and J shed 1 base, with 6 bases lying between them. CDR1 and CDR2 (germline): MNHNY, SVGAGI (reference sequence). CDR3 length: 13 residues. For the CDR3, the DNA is TGTGCCAGCAGTTATAGACAGAACACTGAAGCTTTCTTT. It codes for CASSYRQNTEAFF.

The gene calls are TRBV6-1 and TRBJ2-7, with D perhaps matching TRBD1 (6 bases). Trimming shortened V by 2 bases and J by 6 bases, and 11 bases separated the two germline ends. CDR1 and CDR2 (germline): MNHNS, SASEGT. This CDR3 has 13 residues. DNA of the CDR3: TGTGCCAGCAGTGAACTCAGGGGCGGCGAGCAGTACTTC. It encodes CASSELRGGEQYF.

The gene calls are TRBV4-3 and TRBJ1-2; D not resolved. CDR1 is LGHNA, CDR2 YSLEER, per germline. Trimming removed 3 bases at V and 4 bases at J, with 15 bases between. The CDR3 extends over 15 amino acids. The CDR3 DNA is TGCGCCAGCAGCCATTCGAAATTAGGCCTCTATGGCTACACCTTC. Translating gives CASSHSKLGLYGYTF.

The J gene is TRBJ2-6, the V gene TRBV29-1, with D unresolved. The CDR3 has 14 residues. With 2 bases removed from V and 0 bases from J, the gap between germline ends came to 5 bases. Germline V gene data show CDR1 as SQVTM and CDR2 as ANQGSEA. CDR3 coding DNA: TGCAGCGTTGAAACAGACTCTGGGGCCAACGTCCTGACTTTC. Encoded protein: CSVETDSGANVLTF.

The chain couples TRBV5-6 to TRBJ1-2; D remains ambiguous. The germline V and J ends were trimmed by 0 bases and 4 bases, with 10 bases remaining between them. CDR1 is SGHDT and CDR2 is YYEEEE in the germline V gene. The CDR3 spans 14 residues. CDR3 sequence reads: CASSLAGEGYGYTF. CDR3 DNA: TGTGCCAGCAGCTTGGCCGGGGAGGGCTATGGCTACACCTTC.

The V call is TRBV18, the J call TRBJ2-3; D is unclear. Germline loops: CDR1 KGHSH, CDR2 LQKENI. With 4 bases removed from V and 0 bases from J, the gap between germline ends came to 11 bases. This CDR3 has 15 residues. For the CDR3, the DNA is TGTGCCAGCTCACGGGTAGCCCTCAGCACAGATACGCAGTATTTT. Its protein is CASSRVALSTDTQYF.

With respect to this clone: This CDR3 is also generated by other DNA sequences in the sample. The CDR3 DNA reads TGTGCCAGCAGTTACGGGACAGGGGGGACAGATACGCAGTATTTT. It translates to CASSYGTGGTDTQYF. This chain connects TRBV6-5 to TRBJ2-3; TRBD1 aligns across 11 bases. The CDR3 is 15 residues long. J gave up 3 bases and V 2 bases, and 1 base lay outside the gene matches. CDR1 is MNHEY and CDR2 is SVGAGI in the germline V gene.

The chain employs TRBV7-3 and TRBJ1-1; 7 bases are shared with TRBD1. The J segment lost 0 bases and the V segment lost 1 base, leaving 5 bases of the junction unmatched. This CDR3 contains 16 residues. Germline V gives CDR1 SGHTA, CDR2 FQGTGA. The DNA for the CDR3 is TGTGCCAGCAGCTTAAATCCGACAGGGATGAACACTGAAGCTTTCTTT. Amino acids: CASSLNPTGMNTEAFF.

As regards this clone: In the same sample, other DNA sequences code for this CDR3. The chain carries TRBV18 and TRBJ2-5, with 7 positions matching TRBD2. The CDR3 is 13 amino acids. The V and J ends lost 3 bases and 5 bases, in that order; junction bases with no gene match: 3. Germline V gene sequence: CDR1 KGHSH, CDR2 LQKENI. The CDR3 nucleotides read TGTGCCAGCTCACCCCAGGGAGGGGAGACCCAGTACTTC. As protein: CASSPQGGETQYF.

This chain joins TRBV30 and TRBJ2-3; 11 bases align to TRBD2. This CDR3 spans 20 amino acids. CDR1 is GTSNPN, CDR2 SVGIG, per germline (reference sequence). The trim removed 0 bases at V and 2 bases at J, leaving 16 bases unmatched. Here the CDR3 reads CAWSVQRGLLAGGTTDTQYF. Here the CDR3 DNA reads TGTGCCTGGAGTGTACAACGTGGTCTCCTAGCGGGGGGCACCACAGATACGCAGTATTTT.

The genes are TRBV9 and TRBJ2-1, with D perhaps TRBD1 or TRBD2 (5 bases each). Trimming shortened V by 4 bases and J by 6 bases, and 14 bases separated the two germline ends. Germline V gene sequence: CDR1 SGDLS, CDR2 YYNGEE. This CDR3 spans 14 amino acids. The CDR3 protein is CASSFGTAFNEQFF. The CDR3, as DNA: TGTGCCAGCAGCTTCGGGACGGCCTTCAATGAGCAGTTCTTC.

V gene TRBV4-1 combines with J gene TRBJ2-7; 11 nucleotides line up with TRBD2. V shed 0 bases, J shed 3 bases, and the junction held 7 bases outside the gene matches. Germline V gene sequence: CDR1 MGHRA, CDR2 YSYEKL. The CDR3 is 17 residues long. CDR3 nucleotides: TGCGCCAGCAGCCAAGACTTCGGGACTAGCGGAATCTACGAGCAGTACTTC. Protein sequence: CASSQDFGTSGIYEQYF.

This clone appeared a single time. This chain's CDR3 is CASSFLAGSNIQYF. CDR3 sequence (DNA): TGTGCCAGCAGCTTCCTAGCGGGGAGCAACATTCAGTACTTC. The chain combines TRBV11-3 with TRBJ2-4; 9 bases align to TRBD2. Germline assignment: CDR1 SGHNT and CDR2 YENEEA. The CDR3 runs 14 residues. The trim removed 3 bases at V and 7 bases at J, leaving 4 bases unmatched. The complete variable domain, with remaining parts taken from reference TRBV11-3 and TRBJ2-4, reads EAGVVQSPRYKIIEKKQPVAFWCNPISGHNTLYWYLQNLGQGPELLIRYENEEAVDDSQLPKDRFSAERLKGVDSTLKIQPAELGDSAVYLCASSFLAGSNIQYFGAGTRLSVL.

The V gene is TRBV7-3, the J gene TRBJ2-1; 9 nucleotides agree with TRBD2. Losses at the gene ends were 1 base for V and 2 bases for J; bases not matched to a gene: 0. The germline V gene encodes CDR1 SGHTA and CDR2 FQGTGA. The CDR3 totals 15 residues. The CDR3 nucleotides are TGTGCCAGCAGCTTAAGCGGGGGGGCCTACAATGAGCAGTTCTTC. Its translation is CASSLSGGAYNEQFF.

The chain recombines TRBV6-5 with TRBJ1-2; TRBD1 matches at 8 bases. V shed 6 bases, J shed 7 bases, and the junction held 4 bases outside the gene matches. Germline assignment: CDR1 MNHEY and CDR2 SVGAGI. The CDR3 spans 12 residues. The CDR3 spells CASSQGAGGYTF. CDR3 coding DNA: TGTGCCAGCAGCCAGGGGGCGGGTGGCTACACCTTC.

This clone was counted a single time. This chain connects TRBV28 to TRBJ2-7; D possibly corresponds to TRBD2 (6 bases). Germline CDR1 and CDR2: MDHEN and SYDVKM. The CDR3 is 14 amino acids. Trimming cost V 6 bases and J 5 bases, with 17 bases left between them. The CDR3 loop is CASRSGGSGDEQYF. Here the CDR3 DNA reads TGTGCCAGCAGGAGTGGGGGTAGCGGTGACGAGCAGTACTTC.

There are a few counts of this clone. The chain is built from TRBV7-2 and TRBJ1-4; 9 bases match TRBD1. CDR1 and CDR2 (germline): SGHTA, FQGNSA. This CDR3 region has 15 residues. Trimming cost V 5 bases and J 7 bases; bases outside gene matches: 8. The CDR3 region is CASSRHRGRVEKLFF. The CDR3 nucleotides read TGTGCCAGCAGCCGACACAGGGGGCGGGTTGAAAAACTGTTTTTT.

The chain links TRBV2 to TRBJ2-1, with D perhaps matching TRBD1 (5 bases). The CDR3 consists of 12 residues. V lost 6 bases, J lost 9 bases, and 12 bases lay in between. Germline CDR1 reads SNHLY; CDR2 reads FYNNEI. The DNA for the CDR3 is TGTGCCAGCAGCCTCAGGGCGTTTGAGCAGTTCTTC. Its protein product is CASSLRAFEQFF.

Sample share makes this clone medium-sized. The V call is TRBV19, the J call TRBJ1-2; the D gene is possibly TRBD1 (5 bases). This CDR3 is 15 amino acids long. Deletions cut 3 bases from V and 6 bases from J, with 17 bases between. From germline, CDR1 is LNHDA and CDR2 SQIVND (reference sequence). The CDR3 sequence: CASSMGPASVDGYTF. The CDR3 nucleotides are TGTGCCAGTAGTATGGGGCCGGCGTCGGTGGATGGCTACACCTTC.

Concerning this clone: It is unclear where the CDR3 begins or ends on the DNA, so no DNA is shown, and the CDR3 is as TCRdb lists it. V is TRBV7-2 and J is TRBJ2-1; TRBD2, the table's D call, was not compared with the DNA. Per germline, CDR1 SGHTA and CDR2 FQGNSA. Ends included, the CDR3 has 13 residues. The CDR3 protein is CASSSGVAPGAFF.

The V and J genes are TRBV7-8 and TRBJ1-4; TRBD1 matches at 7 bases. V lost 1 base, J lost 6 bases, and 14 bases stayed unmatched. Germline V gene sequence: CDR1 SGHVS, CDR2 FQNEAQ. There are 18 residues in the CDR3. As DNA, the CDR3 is TGTGCCAGCAGCTTAGGAGGGGGCACTGGACCTCTTCATGAAAAACTGTTTTTT. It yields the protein CASSLGGGTGPLHEKLFF. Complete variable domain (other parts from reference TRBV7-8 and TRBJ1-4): GAGVSQSPRYKVAKRGQDVALRCDPISGHVSLFWYQQALGQGPEFLTYFQNEAQLDKSGLPSDRFFAERPEGSVSTLKIQRTQQEDSAVYLCASSLGGGTGPLHEKLFFGSGTQLSVL.

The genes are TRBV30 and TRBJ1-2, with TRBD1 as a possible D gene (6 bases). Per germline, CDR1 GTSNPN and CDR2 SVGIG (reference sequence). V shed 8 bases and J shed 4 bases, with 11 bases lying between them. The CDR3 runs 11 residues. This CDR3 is CALGGSYGYTF. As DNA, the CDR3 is TGTGCCCTAGGGGGGTCCTATGGCTACACCTTC.

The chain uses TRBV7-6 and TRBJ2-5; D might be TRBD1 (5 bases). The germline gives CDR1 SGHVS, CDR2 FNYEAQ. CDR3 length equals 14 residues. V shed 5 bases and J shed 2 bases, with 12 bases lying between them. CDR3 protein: CASSQGPTQETQYF. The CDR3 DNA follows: TGTGCCAGCAGCCAGGGCCCAACGCAAGAGACCCAGTACTTC.

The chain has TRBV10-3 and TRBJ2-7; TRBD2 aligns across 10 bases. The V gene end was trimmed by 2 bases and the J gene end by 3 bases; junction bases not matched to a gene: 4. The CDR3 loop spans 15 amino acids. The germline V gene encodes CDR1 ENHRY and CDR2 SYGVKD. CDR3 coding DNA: TGTGCCATCAGTGAGAGGGTAGCGGGGGGCTACGAGCAGTACTTC. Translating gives CAISERVAGGYEQYF.

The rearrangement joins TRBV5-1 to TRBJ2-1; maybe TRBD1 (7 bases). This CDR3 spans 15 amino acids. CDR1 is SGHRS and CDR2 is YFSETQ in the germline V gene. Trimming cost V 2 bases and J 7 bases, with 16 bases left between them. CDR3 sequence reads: CASSFSGQASNEQFF. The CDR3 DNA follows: TGCGCCAGCAGCTTTAGCGGACAGGCTTCGAATGAGCAGTTCTTC. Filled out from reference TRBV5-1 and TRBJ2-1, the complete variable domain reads KAGVTQTPRYLIKTRGQQVTLSCSPISGHRSVSWYQQTPGQGLQFLFEYFSETQRNKGNFPGRFSGRQFSNSRSEMNVSTLELGDSALYLCASSFSGQASNEQFFGPGTRLTVL.

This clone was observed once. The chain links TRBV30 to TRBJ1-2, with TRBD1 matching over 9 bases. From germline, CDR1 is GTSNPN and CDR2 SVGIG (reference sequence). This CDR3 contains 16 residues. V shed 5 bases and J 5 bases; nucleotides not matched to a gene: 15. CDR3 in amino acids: CAWHRDRVLLSYGYTF. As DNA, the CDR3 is TGTGCCTGGCACCGGGACAGGGTTCTTCTCTCTTATGGCTACACCTTC.

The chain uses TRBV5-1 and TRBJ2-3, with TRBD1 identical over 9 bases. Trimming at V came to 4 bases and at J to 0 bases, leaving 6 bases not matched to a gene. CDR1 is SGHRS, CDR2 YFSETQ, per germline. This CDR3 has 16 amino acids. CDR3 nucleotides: TGCGCCAGCAGCCCGCGACAGGGGGGGAGCACAGATACGCAGTATTTT. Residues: CASSPRQGGSTDTQYF.